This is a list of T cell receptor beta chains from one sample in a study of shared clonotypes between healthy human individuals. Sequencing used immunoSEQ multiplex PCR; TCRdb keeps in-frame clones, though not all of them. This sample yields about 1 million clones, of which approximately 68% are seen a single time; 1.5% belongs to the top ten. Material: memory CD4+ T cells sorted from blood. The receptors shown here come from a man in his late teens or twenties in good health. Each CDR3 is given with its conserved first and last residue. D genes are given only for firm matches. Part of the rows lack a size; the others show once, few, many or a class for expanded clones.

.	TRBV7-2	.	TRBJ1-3	CASSLGGSGNTIYF	TGTGCCAGCAGCTTAGGAGGATCCGGAAACACCATATATTTT
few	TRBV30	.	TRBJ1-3	CAWSTNLGNTIYF	TGTGCCTGGAGTACTAACTTGGGAAACACCATATATTTT
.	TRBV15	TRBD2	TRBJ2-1	CATSRPVRTSAYNEQFF	TGTGCCACCAGCAGGCCCGTCCGGACTAGCGCCTACAATGAGCAGTTCTTC
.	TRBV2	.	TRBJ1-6	CASSDTGTTKGNSPLHF	TGTGCCAGCAGCGACACAGGGACGACGAAAGGCAATTCACCCCTCCACTTT
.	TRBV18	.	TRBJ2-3	CASSTRQGSTDTQYF	TGTGCCAGCTCCACGCGCCAGGGGAGCACAGATACGCAGTATTTT
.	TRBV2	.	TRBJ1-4	CASSDRTGRGEKLFF	TGTGCCAGCAGTGATAGAACTGGGAGGGGAGAAAAACTGTTTTTT
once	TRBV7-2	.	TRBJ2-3	CASSLGPADTQYF	TGTGCCAGCAGCTTAGGGCCGGCAGATACGCAGTATTTT
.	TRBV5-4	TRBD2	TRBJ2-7	CASSLFGGAYEQYF	TGTGCCAGCAGCTTGTTCGGGGGGGCCTACGAGCAGTACTTC
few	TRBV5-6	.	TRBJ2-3	CASSWDTDTQYF	TGTGCCAGCAGCTGGGACACAGATACGCAGTATTTT
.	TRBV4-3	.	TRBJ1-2	CASSQDRGAAGGYTF	TGCGCCAGCAGCCAAGATCGGGGGGCCGCGGGGGGCTACACCTTC
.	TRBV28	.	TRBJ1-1	CASSFAGRDTEAFF	TGTGCCAGCAGTTTCGCAGGGCGGGACACTGAAGCTTTCTTT
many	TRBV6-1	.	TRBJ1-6	CASSEARFFLSPLHF	TGTGCCAGCAGTGAAGCGCGGTTTTTCCTTTCACCCCTCCACTTT
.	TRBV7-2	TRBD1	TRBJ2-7	CASRIHTGGAYEQYF	TGTGCCTCACGGATCCATACAGGGGGTGCCTACGAGCAGTACTTC
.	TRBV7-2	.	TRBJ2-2	CASSLQATGNTGELFF	TGTGCCAGCAGCTTACAAGCTACAGGGAACACCGGGGAGCTGTTTTTT
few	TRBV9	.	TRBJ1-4	CASSPLGTPGGEKLFF	TGTGCCAGCAGCCCCCTCGGGACGCCGGGAGGGGAAAAACTGTTTTTT
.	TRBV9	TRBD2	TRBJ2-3	CASSTPGTSKYF	TGTGCCAGCAGCACCCCCGGGACTAGCAAGTATTTT
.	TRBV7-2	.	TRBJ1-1	CASSFRAWGTEAFF	TGTGCCAGCAGCTTCAGGGCCTGGGGCACTGAAGCTTTCTTT
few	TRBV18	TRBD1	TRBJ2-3	CASSPPTGGGDTQYF	TGTGCCAGCTCACCCCCTACAGGGGGCGGAGATACGCAGTATTTT
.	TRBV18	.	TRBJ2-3	CASSPPLLGGDTQYF	TGTGCCAGCTCACCACCCCTTCTTGGTGGGGATACGCAGTATTTT
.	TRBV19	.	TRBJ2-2	CATSGTRNTGELFF	TGTGCCACTTCCGGGACGAGGAACACCGGGGAGCTGTTTTTT
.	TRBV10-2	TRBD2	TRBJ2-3	CASRDGTSATDTQYF	TGCGCCAGCAGAGACGGGACTAGCGCAACAGATACGCAGTATTTT
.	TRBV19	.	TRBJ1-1	CASSIYRDTEAFF	TGTGCCAGTAGTATTTATCGTGACACTGAAGCTTTCTTT
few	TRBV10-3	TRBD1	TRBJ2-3	CAMRTGRDTQYF	TGTGCCATGCGGACAGGGCGGGATACGCAGTATTTT
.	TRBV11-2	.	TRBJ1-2	CASSSIGADDYGYTF	TGTGCCAGCAGCTCCATAGGGGCGGACGACTATGGCTACACCTTC